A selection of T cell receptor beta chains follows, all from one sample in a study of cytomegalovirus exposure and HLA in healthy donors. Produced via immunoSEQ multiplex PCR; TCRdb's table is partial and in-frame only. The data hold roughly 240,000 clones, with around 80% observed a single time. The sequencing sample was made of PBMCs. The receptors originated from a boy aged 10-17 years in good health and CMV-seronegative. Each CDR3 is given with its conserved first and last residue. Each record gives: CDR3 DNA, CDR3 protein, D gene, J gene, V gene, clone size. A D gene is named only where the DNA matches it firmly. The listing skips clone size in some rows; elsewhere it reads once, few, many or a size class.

CDR3 DNA: TGTGCCTGGACAAGGGGACTAGCGGGCGAAACCCAGTACTTC; CDR3 protein: CAWTRGLAGETQYF; D gene: TRBD2; J gene: TRBJ2-5; V gene: TRBV30; clone size: NA
CDR3 DNA: TGTGCCAGCAGCCTTCTAGCGTTGGGGACCGGGGAGCTGTTTTTT; CDR3 protein: CASSLLALGTGELFF; D gene: NA; J gene: TRBJ2-2; V gene: TRBV11-3; clone size: NA
CDR3 DNA: TGTGCCATCAGTGAGTCGGGGGGGAGGTGGCCTAGCGGGGGTCCTGGATCGAACACAGATACGCAGTATTTT; CDR3 protein: CAISESGGRWPSGGPGSNTDTQYF; D gene: TRBD2; J gene: TRBJ2-3; V gene: TRBV10-3; clone size: NA
CDR3 DNA: TGCGCCAGCAGCCGGAGAATGGACAGCTATTCGAACACTGAAGCTTTCTTT; CDR3 protein: CASSRRMDSYSNTEAFF; D gene: NA; J gene: TRBJ1-1; V gene: TRBV5-1; clone size: NA
CDR3 DNA: TGTGCCTTGATTCGGGGGGCCACTGAAGCTTTCTTT; CDR3 protein: CALIRGATEAFF; D gene: NA; J gene: TRBJ1-1; V gene: TRBV30; clone size: NA
CDR3 DNA: TGTGCCAGCAGGGTTTGGGGGGTCACCGGGGAGCTGTTTTTT; CDR3 protein: CASRVWGVTGELFF; D gene: NA; J gene: TRBJ2-2; V gene: TRBV25-1; clone size: NA
CDR3 DNA: TGCAGCGTTGAAGATAATTGGACAGGGGAGGCTGAAGCTTTCTTT; CDR3 protein: CSVEDNWTGEAEAFF; D gene: TRBD1; J gene: TRBJ1-1; V gene: TRBV29-1; clone size: NA
CDR3 DNA: TGTGCCAGCAGTTCGACAGGGGTTAACTATGGCTACACCTTC; CDR3 protein: CASSSTGVNYGYTF; D gene: TRBD1; J gene: TRBJ1-2; V gene: TRBV6-1; clone size: NA
CDR3 DNA: TGTGCCAGCAGCCAAGGCTCCTACTCCTACGAGCAGTACTTC; CDR3 protein: CASSQGSYSYEQYF; D gene: NA; J gene: TRBJ2-7; V gene: TRBV4-2; clone size: few
CDR3 DNA: TGTGCCTGGAGGGGACAGGGCCCAGATACGCAGTATTTT; CDR3 protein: CAWRGQGPDTQYF; D gene: TRBD1; J gene: TRBJ2-3; V gene: TRBV30; clone size: NA
CDR3 DNA: TGTGCCTGGAGTGGGGACAGGTCGAGCACTGAAGCTTTCTTT; CDR3 protein: CAWSGDRSSTEAFF; D gene: TRBD1; J gene: TRBJ1-1; V gene: TRBV30; clone size: NA